This T cell receptor (beta chain) was obtained from a study of T cell repertoires in cytomegalovirus infection. For the study at large: Public signatures in TCR beta pointed to CMV infection and matching HLA type. Broader study findings: The ex vivo response showed dominance by HLA-C-restricted CMV-specific TCR beta clonotypes. Carriage of CMV together with the relevant HLA was identifiable through cumulative public TCR beta family frequency.

The germline CDR1 and CDR2 sequences are SGHRS and YFSETQ. This CDR3 spans 13 amino acids. V lost 8 bases to trimming and J lost 4 bases, with 16 bases between them. There are a few counts of this clonotype. Its specificity is unknown. TCRdb called the reads again in MiXCR, with one record for every CDR3 protein. The sample holds 150,000 to 200,000 distinct CDR3 sequences, around 15% seen once. The sequence came from a human donor in good health (CMV status not recorded). Some clones in this sample may be carry-over from other donors' samples. The sample taken for sequencing was PBMCs. This chain uses TRBV5-1 with TRBJ2-7; weak D call: TRBD1 (6 bases). The CDR3: CASRGGDMYEQYF. The CDR3 DNA follows: TGCGCCAGTCGAGGGGGTGACATGTACGAGCAGTACTTC.